The rows below give T cell receptor beta chains drawn from one sample of a study of regulatory T cells in long-lasting Graves disease. TCRdb re-called the multiplex PCR reads with MiXCR, one entry per CDR3 protein. Of fewer than 450,000 distinct CDR3 sequences in the sample, 23% were seen once. Source: peripheral blood mononuclear cells (PBMCs), taken when the disease was refractory, from a patient treated with antithyroid drugs. The receptors shown here come from a female donor with Graves disease. The CDR3 runs from the conserved cysteine through the conserved F or W. A D gene is named only where the DNA matches it firmly. Clone size is not always given. Where it is, it says once, few, many or a class for expanded clones.

v_call: TRBV20-1
j_call: TRBJ2-7
clone_size: -
d_call: -
cdr3_nt: TGCAGTGCTAGAGTCATCTACGAGCAGTACTTC
cdr3_aa: CSARVIYEQYF

v_call: TRBV6-1
j_call: TRBJ1-1
clone_size: -
d_call: -
cdr3_nt: TGTGCCAGCAGCCCAAATTTACCAAACGGGGCCACTGAAGCTTCCTTT
cdr3_aa: CASSPNLPNGATEASF

v_call: TRBV19
j_call: TRBJ2-2
clone_size: few
d_call: TRBD1
cdr3_nt: TGTGCCAGTAGGGACAGGGTGAACACCGGGGAGCTGTTTTTT
cdr3_aa: CASRDRVNTGELFF

v_call: TRBV5-1
j_call: TRBJ2-3
clone_size: -
d_call: -
cdr3_nt: TGCGCCAGCAGCGAGGTCCCTCCCACAGATACGCAGTATTTT
cdr3_aa: CASSEVPPTDTQYF

v_call: TRBV19
j_call: TRBJ1-1
clone_size: -
d_call: -
cdr3_nt: TGTGCCATCAGGCGGAACACTGAAGCTTTCTTT
cdr3_aa: CAIRRNTEAFF

v_call: TRBV3-1
j_call: TRBJ2-6
clone_size: few
d_call: -
cdr3_nt: TGTGCCAGCAGCCAGAGGCGGGGGGCCAACGTCCTGACTTTC
cdr3_aa: CASSQRRGANVLTF

v_call: TRBV15
j_call: TRBJ2-7
clone_size: -
d_call: TRBD1
cdr3_nt: TGTGCCACCAGCAGAGCAGGGACAGAAACCTACGAGCAGTACTTC
cdr3_aa: CATSRAGTETYEQYF

v_call: TRBV5-1
j_call: TRBJ2-3
clone_size: -
d_call: -
cdr3_nt: TGCGCCAGCAGCTTGGGAGGTTCCGAGGATACGCAGTATTTT
cdr3_aa: CASSLGGSEDTQYF

v_call: TRBV5-6
j_call: TRBJ2-7
clone_size: -
d_call: -
cdr3_nt: TGTGCCAGCAGTCGCACCCCAGACTACGAGCAGTACTTC
cdr3_aa: CASSRTPDYEQYF

v_call: TRBV2
j_call: TRBJ2-1
clone_size: few
d_call: TRBD2
cdr3_nt: TGTGCCAGCGGTCCGGGCGGGAGCTCCTACAATGAGCAGTTCTTC
cdr3_aa: CASGPGGSSYNEQFF

v_call: TRBV2
j_call: TRBJ2-7
clone_size: many
d_call: -
cdr3_nt: TGTGCCAGCAGCCTGGACAGAATACAAGCCTACGAGCAGTACTTC
cdr3_aa: CASSLDRIQAYEQYF

v_call: TRBV10-3
j_call: TRBJ2-7
clone_size: -
d_call: TRBD2
cdr3_nt: TGTGCCATCAGTGAGCGGGCGGCTAGCGGGAGAGGGAGTGAGCAGTACTTC
cdr3_aa: CAISERAASGRGSEQYF

v_call: TRBV6-2/TRBV6-3
j_call: TRBJ2-2
clone_size: -
d_call: TRBD2
cdr3_nt: TGTGCCAGCAGTTACCCCGGCCAAGCCGGGACTAGCGGGACAGTGTGGACCGGGGAGCTGTTTTTT
cdr3_aa: CASSYPGQAGTSGTVWTGELFF

v_call: TRBV7-3
j_call: TRBJ2-2
clone_size: -
d_call: -
cdr3_nt: TGTGCCAGCACCCGCACCGGGGGCACCGGGGAGCTGTTTTTT
cdr3_aa: CASTRTGGTGELFF

v_call: TRBV11-2
j_call: TRBJ2-3
clone_size: -
d_call: -
cdr3_nt: TGTGCCAGCAGCTTAGTTACGGCGGATACGCAGTATTTT
cdr3_aa: CASSLVTADTQYF

v_call: TRBV28
j_call: TRBJ2-7
clone_size: -
d_call: -
cdr3_nt: TGTGCCAGCAGTTTACAGGGCGGCCAGCAGTACTTC
cdr3_aa: CASSLQGGQQYF

v_call: TRBV12-3/TRBV12-4
j_call: TRBJ1-2
clone_size: -
d_call: -
cdr3_nt: TGTGCCAGCATTCCGTTTGCGCAATATGGCTACACCTTC
cdr3_aa: CASIPFAQYGYTF

v_call: TRBV19
j_call: TRBJ2-4
clone_size: -
d_call: -
cdr3_nt: TGTGCCAGTAGTATAGCCGGGACACTAAAAAACATTCAGTACTTC
cdr3_aa: CASSIAGTLKNIQYF

v_call: TRBV29-1
j_call: TRBJ1-1
clone_size: few
d_call: -
cdr3_nt: TGCAGCGTCGACAAGAACACTGAAGCTTTCTTT
cdr3_aa: CSVDKNTEAFF

v_call: TRBV29-1
j_call: TRBJ1-1
clone_size: -
d_call: -
cdr3_nt: TGCAGCGTTGAGAGGGGCGGGCTTGGCACTGAAGCTTTCTTT
cdr3_aa: CSVERGGLGTEAFF

v_call: TRBV5-1
j_call: TRBJ2-5
clone_size: -
d_call: -
cdr3_nt: TGCGCCGGCAGCTTGGTGGGATCCCAAGAGACCCAGTACTTC
cdr3_aa: CAGSLVGSQETQYF

v_call: TRBV19
j_call: TRBJ2-6
clone_size: -
d_call: -
cdr3_nt: TGTGCCAGCCAAAGACAGGACTCTGGGGCCAACGTCCTGACTTTC
cdr3_aa: CASQRQDSGANVLTF

v_call: TRBV6-1
j_call: TRBJ1-2
clone_size: many
d_call: -
cdr3_nt: TGTGCCAGCATCCAGGAGGGGTCCGGCTACACCTTC
cdr3_aa: CASIQEGSGYTF

v_call: TRBV29-1
j_call: TRBJ2-6
clone_size: -
d_call: -
cdr3_nt: TGCAGCGTTGAATTGGGGGCTAGGGCCAACGTCCTGACTTTC
cdr3_aa: CSVELGARANVLTF

v_call: TRBV20-1
j_call: TRBJ2-6
clone_size: -
d_call: TRBD2
cdr3_nt: TGCAGTGCTAGAGATAATTCGGCGGGAGGGACTGCTGGGGCCAACGTCCTGACTTTC
cdr3_aa: CSARDNSAGGTAGANVLTF

v_call: TRBV2
j_call: TRBJ2-4
clone_size: -
d_call: TRBD1
cdr3_nt: TGTGCCAGCAGCTCCGGGACAGGAGGGACTGGGGCCAAAAACATTCAGTACTTC
cdr3_aa: CASSSGTGGTGAKNIQYF

v_call: TRBV11-2
j_call: TRBJ2-1
clone_size: -
d_call: TRBD1
cdr3_nt: TGTGCCAGCAGCTACCAACAGGGGGCTCGGTTCTTC
cdr3_aa: CASSYQQGARFF

v_call: TRBV12-3/TRBV12-4
j_call: TRBJ2-7
clone_size: many
d_call: -
cdr3_nt: TGTGCCAGCAGTTCCATAGGGCGCAGGGGCGGCGAGCAGTACTTC
cdr3_aa: CASSSIGRRGGEQYF

v_call: TRBV25-1
j_call: TRBJ1-1
clone_size: few
d_call: TRBD1
cdr3_nt: TGTGCCAGCAGTGAAGAGGCAGGGGGGAACGCTGAAGCTTTCTTT
cdr3_aa: CASSEEAGGNAEAFF

v_call: TRBV20-1
j_call: TRBJ2-7
clone_size: -
d_call: TRBD2
cdr3_nt: TGCAGTGCAACAGCGGGGGGGAGCTACGTTTGGGAGCAGTACTTC
cdr3_aa: CSATAGGSYVWEQYF

v_call: TRBV10-3
j_call: TRBJ1-4
clone_size: few
d_call: -
cdr3_nt: TGTGCCATCAGTGAGACAGATACTGCAACTAATGAAAAACTGTTTTTT
cdr3_aa: CAISETDTATNEKLFF

v_call: TRBV6-1
j_call: TRBJ2-2
clone_size: many
d_call: TRBD2
cdr3_nt: TGTGCCAGCACTCGGACTAGCGGGTTAGCCGGGGAGCTGTTTTTT
cdr3_aa: CASTRTSGLAGELFF

v_call: TRBV12-3/TRBV12-4
j_call: TRBJ1-1
clone_size: few
d_call: -
cdr3_nt: TGTGCCAGCAGTTACGGGGGGCGGACTGAAGCTTTCTTT
cdr3_aa: CASSYGGRTEAFF